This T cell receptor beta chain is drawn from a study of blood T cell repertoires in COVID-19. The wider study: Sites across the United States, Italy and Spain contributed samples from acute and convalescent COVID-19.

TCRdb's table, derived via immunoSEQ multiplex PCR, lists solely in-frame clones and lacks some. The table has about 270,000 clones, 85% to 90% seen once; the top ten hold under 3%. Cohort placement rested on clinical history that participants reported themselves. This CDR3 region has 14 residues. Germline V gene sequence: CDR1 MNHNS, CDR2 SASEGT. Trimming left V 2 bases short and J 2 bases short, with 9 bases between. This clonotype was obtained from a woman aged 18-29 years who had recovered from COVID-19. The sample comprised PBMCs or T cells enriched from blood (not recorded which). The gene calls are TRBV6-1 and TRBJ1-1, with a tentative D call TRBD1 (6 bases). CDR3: CASSEMTGNTEAFF. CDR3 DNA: TGTGCCAGCAGTGAAATGACAGGAAACACTGAAGCTTTCTTT.